These 31 T cell receptor beta chains were all obtained from the same sample, sequenced in a study of cytomegalovirus exposure and HLA in healthy donors. 13 Jbeta primers and 60 Vbeta primers were used for the PCR. Profiled with immunoSEQ multiplex PCR; TCRdb holds only in-frame clones, not every one. The sample carries 110,000 to 150,000 clones, about 79% recorded once. Sequenced input: PBMCs. These receptors all stem from a woman aged 30 to 39 in good health and CMV-seronegative.

This clone has just a few counts. V gene TRBV9 combines with J gene TRBJ1-1, with D possibly matching TRBD1 (5 bases). Germline CDR1 reads SGDLS; CDR2 reads YYNGEE. The CDR3 is 14 residues long. The ends were cut back, 0 bases at V and 5 bases at J, with 11 bases in the middle. The CDR3 is CASSVVGVGTEAFF. The CDR3 DNA follows: TGTGCCAGCAGCGTAGTAGGGGTGGGGACTGAAGCTTTCTTT.

V gene TRBV2 combines with J gene TRBJ1-5; no clear D. The germline CDR1 and CDR2 sequences are SNHLY and FYNNEI. The length of the CDR3 is 13 residues. Between the trimmed V and J ends, which lost 1 base and 9 bases, there was a span of 10 bases. The CDR3 DNA reads as TGTGCCAGCAGTGAAGTTGAGGCGCGGCCCCAGCATTTT. Translation gives CASSEVEARPQHF.

As to this clone: The same CDR3 arises from other DNA sequences in this sample as well. This chain uses TRBV2 with TRBJ2-5; 10 nucleotides match TRBD2. CDR3 length: 16 amino acids. Trimming took 5 bases from V and 2 from J; bases not matched to a gene: 8. Germline V gene lookup returns CDR1 SNHLY and CDR2 FYNNEI. The CDR3 spells CASSPGLAGEQETQYF. CDR3 sequence (DNA): TGTGCCAGCAGTCCCGGGCTAGCGGGGGAGCAAGAGACCCAGTACTTC.

This chain joins TRBV5-1 and TRBJ2-3; TRBD2 aligns across 11 bases. The CDR3 runs 18 residues. Per germline, CDR1 SGHRS and CDR2 YFSETQ. J gave up 3 bases and V 1 base, and 10 bases lay outside the gene matches. In nucleotides, the CDR3 is TGCGCCAGCAGCTTGCCCGGATTTAGCGGGGGGGCGACAGATACGCAGTATTTT. Amino acids: CASSLPGFSGGATDTQYF.

This chain uses TRBV4-2 with TRBJ1-2; 9 nucleotides line up with TRBD1. After removal of 4 bases from V and 7 bases from J, the junction contained 10 bases not matched to a gene. Germline loops: CDR1 LGHNA, CDR2 YNFKEQ. CDR3 length: 15 residues. CDR3 in amino acids: CASSLGTGTISGYTF. The CDR3 DNA reads TGTGCCAGCAGCCTGGGGACAGGGACTATATCTGGCTACACCTTC.

This clone was counted a few times. This chain links TRBV2 with TRBJ1-1; D perhaps matches TRBD1 (5 bases). The germline gives CDR1 SNHLY, CDR2 FYNNEI. The CDR3 has 13 residues. Trimming took 4 bases from V and 1 from J, leaving 7 bases between them. Here the CDR3 DNA reads TGTGCCAGCAGTGTCGGGGGGAACACTGAAGCTTTCTTT. It specifies CASSVGGNTEAFF.

The chain is built from TRBV6-6 and TRBJ2-3, with D unclear. CDR1 and CDR2 (germline): MNHNY, SVGAGI (reference sequence). Trimming removed 4 bases from V and 3 bases from J, with 5 bases in between. The CDR3 is 12 amino acids. For the CDR3, the DNA is TGTGCCAGCAGTTCCCTTACAGATACGCAGTATTTT. This sequence encodes CASSSLTDTQYF.

The chain is built from TRBV7-8 and TRBJ2-6, with 11 bases that match TRBD2. The V segment lost 5 bases and the J segment 2 bases; nucleotides outside the gene matches: 8. Germline loops: CDR1 SGHVS, CDR2 FQNEAQ. The CDR3 has 18 residues. The CDR3 nucleotides are TGTGCCAGCAGCAGACATAGCGGGGGGGCCGCTGGGGCCAACGTCCTGACTTTC. Translating gives CASSRHSGGAAGANVLTF. Full variable domain (rest looked up from reference TRBV7-8 and TRBJ2-6): GAGVSQSPRYKVAKRGQDVALRCDPISGHVSLFWYQQALGQGPEFLTYFQNEAQLDKSGLPSDRFFAERPEGSVSTLKIQRTQQEDSAVYLCASSRHSGGAAGANVLTFGAGSRLTVL.

The V gene is TRBV5-1, the J gene TRBJ1-4; tentatively, D is TRBD1 (6 bases). V shed 0 bases and J shed 5 bases, with 11 bases lying between them. The CDR3 contains 15 residues. Germline CDR1 and CDR2: SGHRS and YFSETQ. CDR3 sequence: CASSLVDRANEKLFF. The CDR3 coding sequence is TGCGCCAGCAGCTTGGTGGACAGAGCAAATGAAAAACTGTTTTTT.

The chain links TRBV15 to TRBJ1-3; no firm D call. Germline V gene data show CDR1 as LNHNV and CDR2 as YYDKDF (reference sequence). Trimming left V 0 bases short and J 0 bases short, with 6 bases between. The CDR3 contains 15 residues. CDR3 sequence: CATSRDGASGNTIYF. The CDR3 DNA follows: TGTGCCACCAGCAGAGATGGAGCCTCTGGAAACACCATATATTTT.

The chain recombines TRBV2 with TRBJ2-7; TRBD2 aligns across 7 bases. Germline V gene data show CDR1 as SNHLY and CDR2 as FYNNEI. Trimming cost V 6 bases and J 6 bases; bases outside gene matches: 11. This CDR3 region has 14 residues. CDR3 DNA: TGTGCCAGCAGCTACAGCGGACTAGGAGGCGAGCAGTACTTC. Its protein is CASSYSGLGGEQYF.

This clone appeared a few times. The rearrangement links TRBV18 to TRBJ1-2; no clear D gene. The V end was cut by 2 bases, the J end by 4 bases, with 8 bases between. This CDR3 is 13 amino acids long. Germline CDR1 reads KGHSH; CDR2 reads LQKENI. CDR3 amino acids: CASSPIRGYGYTF. CDR3 bases: TGTGCCAGCTCACCAATCCGGGGCTATGGCTACACCTTC.

The chain links TRBV4-1 to TRBJ1-6; D is unresolved. The CDR3 loop spans 13 amino acids. The germline CDR1 and CDR2 sequences are MGHRA and YSYEKL. V lost 6 bases to trimming and J lost 9 bases, with 12 bases between them. CDR3 sequence (DNA): TGCGCCAGCAGGGGAGCTCCAATTTCACCCCTCCACTTT. Translated: CASRGAPISPLHF.

The chain uses TRBV29-1 and TRBJ1-5, with 7 positions matching TRBD1. The J segment lost 3 bases and the V segment lost 7 bases, leaving 9 bases of the junction unmatched. This CDR3 spans 14 amino acids. The germline V gene encodes CDR1 SQVTM and CDR2 ANQGSEA. The CDR3 DNA sequence: TGCAGCGCTTATACAGGGGAGGACAATCAGCCCCAGCATTTT. Translated, it gives CSAYTGEDNQPQHF.

The V gene is TRBV27, the J gene TRBJ1-2; 7 nucleotides line up with TRBD1. V trimming: 6 bases; J trimming: 1 base; junction bases outside the gene matches: 8. The V gene's germline CDR1 is MNHEY and CDR2 SMNVEV (reference sequence). The CDR3 is made up of 15 amino acids. The CDR3 DNA follows: TGTGCCAGCAGCGCTTTCCAGGGGGATAACTATGGCTACACCTTC. This gives the protein CASSAFQGDNYGYTF.

The J gene is TRBJ1-1, the V gene TRBV15; 11 nucleotides match TRBD1. The CDR3 has 16 residues. Trimming cost V 0 bases and J 5 bases; bases outside gene matches: 5. CDR1 and CDR2 (germline): LNHNV, YYDKDF (reference sequence). The CDR3 sequence is CATSRDRDRGGTEAFF. The CDR3 DNA is TGTGCCACCAGCAGAGATAGGGACAGGGGGGGAACTGAAGCTTTCTTT.

V is TRBV30 and J is TRBJ1-2, with TRBD1 identical over 11 bases. Germline CDR1 and CDR2: GTSNPN and SVGIG (reference sequence). Trimming at V came to 5 bases and at J to 7 bases, leaving 3 bases not matched to a gene. There are 12 residues in the CDR3. CDR3 in DNA: TGTGCCTGGGGACAGGGGGCGCGTGGCTACACCTTC. This encodes CAWGQGARGYTF.

The chain recombines TRBV5-4 with TRBJ1-3; no reliable D call. The length of the CDR3 is 15 residues. Deletions cut 1 base from V and 0 bases from J, with 8 bases between. Germline V gene data show CDR1 as SGHNT and CDR2 as YYREEE (reference sequence). The DNA of the CDR3 is TGTGCCAGCAGCTTGACGGGGAGCTCTGGAAACACCATATATTTT. This codes for CASSLTGSSGNTIYF.

The chain carries TRBV13 and TRBJ1-1; D is ambiguous. In germline, CDR1 is PRHDT, CDR2 FYEKMQ (reference sequence). V was trimmed by 5 bases and J by 3 bases, leaving 13 bases between them. This CDR3 region has 14 residues. The CDR3, as DNA: TGTGCCAGCAGCCCTGCTAAAGTGGACACTGAAGCTTTCTTT. It specifies CASSPAKVDTEAFF. Variable domain in full (rest from reference TRBV13 and TRBJ1-1): AAGVIQSPRHLIKEKRETATLKCYPIPRHDTVYWYQQGPGQDPQFLISFYEKMQSDKGSIPDRFSAQQFSDYHSELNMSSLELGDSALYFCASSPAKVDTEAFFGQGTRLTVV.

The chain carries TRBV5-5 and TRBJ1-5; possibly TRBD1 for D (5 bases). The CDR3 runs to 14 residues. The V gene's germline CDR1 is SGHKS and CDR2 YYEKEE (reference sequence). V gave up 0 bases and J gave up 6 bases, with 10 bases separating them. The DNA of the CDR3 is TGTGCCAGCAGCTTGGCCAGTAGGGGTCAGCCCCAGCATTTT. Protein sequence: CASSLASRGQPQHF.

This clone appeared once. This chain uses TRBV19 with TRBJ2-7; D not resolved. This CDR3 is built from 13 residues. The germline gives CDR1 LNHDA, CDR2 SQIVND (reference sequence). The V end lost 0 bases, the J end lost 3 bases, and 6 bases lay between the germline ends. This chain's CDR3 is CASSIEPGYEQYF. The CDR3 nucleotides are TGTGCCAGTAGTATAGAGCCCGGCTACGAGCAGTACTTC.

The sample holds a few counts of this clone. This chain connects TRBV10-1 to TRBJ2-3, with D possibly matching TRBD1 (7 bases). V shed 8 bases and J shed 1 base, with 13 bases lying between them. The CDR3 totals 14 residues. Germline CDR1 reads WNHNN; CDR2 reads SYGVQD (reference sequence). CDR3 protein: CASSDRRGTDTQYF. For the CDR3, the DNA is TGCGCCAGCTCGGACAGGAGGGGCACAGATACGCAGTATTTT.

The V and J genes are TRBV30 and TRBJ1-2, with 12 bases that match TRBD1. CDR1 is GTSNPN, CDR2 SVGIG, per germline (reference sequence). With 3 bases clipped from V and 3 bases from J, the junction kept 2 bases outside the gene matches. CDR3 length equals 14 residues. CDR3 coding DNA: TGTGCCTGGAGCCGGGACAGGGGGCACTATGGCTACACCTTC. Protein: CAWSRDRGHYGYTF.

CDR3 region: CASSLAGGAGNTIYF. The DNA of the CDR3 is TGTGCCAGCAGCTTGGCCGGTGGGGCGGGAAACACCATATATTTT. The V and J genes are TRBV5-4 and TRBJ1-3, with D perhaps matching TRBD1 (5 bases). Germline-derived CDR1 and CDR2 are SGHNT and YYREEE (reference sequence). The ends were cut back, 0 bases at V and 4 bases at J, with 11 bases in the middle. The CDR3 consists of 15 residues.

This clone appeared a few times. The chain recombines TRBV4-3 with TRBJ2-7; D might be TRBD1 (5 bases). The CDR3 sequence is 13 residues long. In germline, CDR1 is LGHNA, CDR2 YSLEER. Deletions cut 8 bases from V and 5 bases from J, with 16 bases between. The CDR3 here is CASSRGHSDEQYF. As DNA, the CDR3 is TGCGCCAGCTCGCGAGGACATTCGGACGAGCAGTACTTC.

This rearrangement joins TRBV6-5 to TRBJ2-2; maybe TRBD1 (7 bases). Germline CDR1 and CDR2: MNHEY and SVGAGI. Trimming cost V 6 bases and J 2 bases, with 13 bases left between them. This CDR3 contains 15 residues. Here the CDR3 reads CASRAGQRNTGELFF. The CDR3 coding sequence is TGTGCCAGCAGGGCGGGACAGAGAAACACCGGGGAGCTGTTTTTT.

J is TRBJ1-2 and V is TRBV5-1; TRBD1 aligns across 10 bases. This CDR3 spans 16 amino acids. Germline V gene lookup returns CDR1 SGHRS and CDR2 YFSETQ. With 0 bases clipped from V and 3 bases from J, the junction kept 5 bases outside the gene matches. CDR3 DNA: TGCGCCAGCAGCTTGGGACAGGGGGCGCTTGACTATGGCTACACCTTC. This codes for CASSLGQGALDYGYTF. Drawing the rest from reference TRBV5-1 and TRBJ1-2, the complete variable domain is KAGVTQTPRYLIKTRGQQVTLSCSPISGHRSVSWYQQTPGQGLQFLFEYFSETQRNKGNFPGRFSGRQFSNSRSEMNVSTLELGDSALYLCASSLGQGALDYGYTFGSGTRLTVV.

This clone came up once. The chain joins TRBV6-5 to TRBJ2-7; a possible D gene is TRBD2 (6 bases). In germline, CDR1 is MNHEY, CDR2 SVGAGI. The V end lost 4 bases, the J end lost 0 bases, and 16 bases lay between the germline ends. This CDR3 has 16 residues. The CDR3: CASSFYRDSSSYEQYF. In DNA form, the CDR3 reads TGTGCCAGCAGTTTTTACCGGGACTCTAGCTCCTACGAGCAGTACTTC.

The chain carries TRBV28 and TRBJ1-2, with 7 positions matching TRBD1. This CDR3 has 13 amino acids. CDR1 MDHEN and CDR2 SYDVKM come from the germline V gene. Trimming removed 4 bases from V and 1 base from J; junction bases left unmatched: 0. In DNA form, the CDR3 reads TGTGCCAGCAGTTCAGGGGGTAACTATGGCTACACCTTC. Its translation is CASSSGGNYGYTF.

The V gene is TRBV6-6, the J gene TRBJ2-7; 7 bases line up with TRBD1. After removal of 8 bases from V and 1 base from J, the junction contained 5 bases not matched to a gene. This CDR3 has 13 residues. In germline, CDR1 is MNHNY, CDR2 SVGAGI (reference sequence). Here the CDR3 reads CASRDSTSYEQYF. CDR3 nucleotide sequence: TGTGCCAGCCGGGACAGCACTTCCTACGAGCAGTACTTC.

This chain links TRBV7-9 with TRBJ2-7; tentatively, D is TRBD1 (5 bases). Trimming stripped 1 base from V and 2 bases from J, with 18 bases between. Germline lookup yields CDR1 SEHNR and CDR2 FQNEAQ (reference sequence). This CDR3 is built from 17 residues. The CDR3 reads CASSLVLGQGLPYEQYF. The CDR3 DNA reads TGTGCCAGCAGCTTAGTGTTGGGTCAGGGTCTTCCCTACGAGCAGTACTTC.